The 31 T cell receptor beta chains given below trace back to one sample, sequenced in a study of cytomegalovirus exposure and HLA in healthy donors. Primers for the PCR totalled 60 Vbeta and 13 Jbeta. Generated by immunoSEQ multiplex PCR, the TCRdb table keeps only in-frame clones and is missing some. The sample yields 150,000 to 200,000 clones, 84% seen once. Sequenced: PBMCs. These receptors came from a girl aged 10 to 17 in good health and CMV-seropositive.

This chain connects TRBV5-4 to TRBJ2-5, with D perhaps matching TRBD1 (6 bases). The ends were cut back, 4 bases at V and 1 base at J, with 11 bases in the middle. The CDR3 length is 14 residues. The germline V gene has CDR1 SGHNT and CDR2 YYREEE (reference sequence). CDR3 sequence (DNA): TGTGCCAGCAGCCCCGGGACAATCCAAGAGACCCAGTACTTC. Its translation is CASSPGTIQETQYF.

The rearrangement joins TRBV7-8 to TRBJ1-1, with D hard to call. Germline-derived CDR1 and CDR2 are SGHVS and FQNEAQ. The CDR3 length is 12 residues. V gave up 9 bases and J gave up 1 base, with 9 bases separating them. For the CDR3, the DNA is TGTGCCAGTGCTGCAGGGAACACTGAAGCTTTCTTT. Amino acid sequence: CASAAGNTEAFF.

The CDR3 loop is CASRWGQGRTEAFF. The CDR3, as DNA: TGTGCCAGCAGATGGGGACAGGGGAGGACTGAAGCTTTCTTT. V gene TRBV5-5 combines with J gene TRBJ1-1, with 10 positions matching TRBD1. The CDR3 totals 14 residues. With 5 bases clipped from V and 5 bases from J, the junction kept 6 bases outside the gene matches. Per germline, CDR1 SGHKS and CDR2 YYEKEE (reference sequence). Filled out from reference TRBV5-5 and TRBJ1-1, the complete variable domain reads DAGVTQSPTHLIKTRGQQVTLRCSPISGHKSVSWYQQVLGQGPQFIFQYYEKEERGRGNFPDRFSARQFPNYSSELNVNALLLGDSALYLCASRWGQGRTEAFFGQGTRLTVV.

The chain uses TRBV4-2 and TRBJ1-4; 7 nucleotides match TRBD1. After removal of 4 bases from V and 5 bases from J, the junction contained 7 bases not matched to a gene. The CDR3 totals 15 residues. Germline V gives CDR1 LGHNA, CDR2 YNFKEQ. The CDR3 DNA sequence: TGTGCCAGCAGCCCCAAACCGACAGGGAATGAAAAACTGTTTTTT. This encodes CASSPKPTGNEKLFF.

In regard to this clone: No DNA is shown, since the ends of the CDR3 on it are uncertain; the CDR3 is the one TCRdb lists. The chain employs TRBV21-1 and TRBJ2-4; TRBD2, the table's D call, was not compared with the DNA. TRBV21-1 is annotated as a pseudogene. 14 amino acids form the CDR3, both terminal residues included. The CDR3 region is CASSNWGGGNIQYF.

CDR3 nucleotide sequence: TGTGCCAGCAGCCCTGACCCCGGGACTAGCGGGGGATTTACCTACGAGCAGTACTTC. It is translated as CASSPDPGTSGGFTYEQYF. The gene calls are TRBV7-9 and TRBJ2-7; 14 positions match TRBD2. The CDR3 is 19 residues long. V lost 5 bases to trimming and J lost 2 bases; unmatched junction nucleotides: 14. Germline V CDR1 and CDR2: SEHNR, FQNEAQ (reference sequence).

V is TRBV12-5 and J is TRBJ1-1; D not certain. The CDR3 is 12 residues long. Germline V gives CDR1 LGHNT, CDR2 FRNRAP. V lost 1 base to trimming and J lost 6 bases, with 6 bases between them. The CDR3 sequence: CASGLGGAEAFF. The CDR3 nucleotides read TGTGCTAGTGGTTTGGGGGGAGCTGAAGCTTTCTTT. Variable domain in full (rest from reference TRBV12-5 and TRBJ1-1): DARVTQTPRHKVTEMGQEVTMRCQPILGHNTVFWYRQTMMQGLELLAYFRNRAPLDDSGMPKDRFSAEMPDATLATLKIQPSEPRDSAVYFCASGLGGAEAFFGQGTRLTVV.

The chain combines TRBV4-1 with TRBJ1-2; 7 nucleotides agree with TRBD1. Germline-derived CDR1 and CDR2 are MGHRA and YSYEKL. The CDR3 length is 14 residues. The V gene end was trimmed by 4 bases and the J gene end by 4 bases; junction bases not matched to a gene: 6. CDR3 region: CASSPWDSSYGYTF. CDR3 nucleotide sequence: TGCGCCAGCAGCCCCTGGGACAGCTCCTATGGCTACACCTTC.

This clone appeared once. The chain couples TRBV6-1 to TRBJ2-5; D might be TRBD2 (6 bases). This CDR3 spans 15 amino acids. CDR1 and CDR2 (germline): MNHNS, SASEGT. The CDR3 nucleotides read TGTGCTCTCGGCGGGGTTCGCAGGCCTAGAGAGACCCAGTACTTC. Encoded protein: CALGGVRRPRETQYF.

The CDR3 spells CASSQAGQGADEQYF. CDR3 nucleotide sequence: TGCGCCAGCAGCCAAGCGGGACAGGGGGCCGACGAGCAGTACTTC. This chain connects TRBV4-1 to TRBJ2-7; 12 bases are shared with TRBD1. This CDR3 has 15 amino acids. The junction had 3 bases not matched to a gene; V was cut back by 1 base and J by 5 bases. Germline V lookup: CDR1 MGHRA, CDR2 YSYEKL.

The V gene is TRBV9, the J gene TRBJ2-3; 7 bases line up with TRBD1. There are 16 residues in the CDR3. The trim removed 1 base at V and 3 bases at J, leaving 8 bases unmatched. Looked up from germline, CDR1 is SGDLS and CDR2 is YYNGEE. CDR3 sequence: CASSVIQGSGTDTQYF. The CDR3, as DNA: TGTGCCAGCAGCGTAATACAGGGGTCAGGAACAGATACGCAGTATTTT.

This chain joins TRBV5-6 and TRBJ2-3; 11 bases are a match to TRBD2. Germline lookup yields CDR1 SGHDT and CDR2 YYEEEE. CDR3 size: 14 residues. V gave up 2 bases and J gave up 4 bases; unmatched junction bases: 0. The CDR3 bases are TGTGCCAGCAGCTTTAGCGGGGGGGCAGATACGCAGTATTTT. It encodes CASSFSGGADTQYF.

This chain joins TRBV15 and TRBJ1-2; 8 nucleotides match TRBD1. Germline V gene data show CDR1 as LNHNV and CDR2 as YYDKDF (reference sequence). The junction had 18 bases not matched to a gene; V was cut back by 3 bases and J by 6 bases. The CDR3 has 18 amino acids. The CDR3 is CATSRGGVAGGMLDGYTF. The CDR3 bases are TGTGCCACCAGCAGGGGGGGGGTGGCAGGGGGCATGCTAGATGGCTACACCTTC. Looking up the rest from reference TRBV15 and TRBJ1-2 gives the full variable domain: DAMVIQNPRYQVTQFGKPVTLSCSQTLNHNVMYWYQQKSSQAPKLLFHYYDKDFNNEADTPDNFQSRRPNTSFCFLDIRSPGLGDTAMYLCATSRGGVAGGMLDGYTFGSGTRLTVV.

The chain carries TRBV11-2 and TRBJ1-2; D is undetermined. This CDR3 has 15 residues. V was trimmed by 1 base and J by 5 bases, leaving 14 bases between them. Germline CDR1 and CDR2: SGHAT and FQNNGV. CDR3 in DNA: TGTGCCAGCAGCTTAGGGTTGGACGGGAAATATGGCTACACCTTC. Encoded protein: CASSLGLDGKYGYTF. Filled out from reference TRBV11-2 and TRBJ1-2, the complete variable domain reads EAGVAQSPRYKIIEKRQSVAFWCNPISGHATLYWYQQILGQGPKLLIQFQNNGVVDDSQLPKDRFSAERLKGVDSTLKIQPAKLEDSAVYLCASSLGLDGKYGYTFGSGTRLTVV.

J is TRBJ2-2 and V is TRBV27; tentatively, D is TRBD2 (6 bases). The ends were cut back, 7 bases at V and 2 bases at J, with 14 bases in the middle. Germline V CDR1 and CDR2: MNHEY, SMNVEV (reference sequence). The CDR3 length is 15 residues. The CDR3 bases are TGTGCCAGCACCCTTTGGCGGGGTAACACCGGGGAGCTGTTTTTT. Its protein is CASTLWRGNTGELFF.

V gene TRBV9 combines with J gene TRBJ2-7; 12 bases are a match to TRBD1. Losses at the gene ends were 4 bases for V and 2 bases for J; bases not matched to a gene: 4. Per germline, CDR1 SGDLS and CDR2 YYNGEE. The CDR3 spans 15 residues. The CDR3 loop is CASSPGQGATYEQYF. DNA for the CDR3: TGTGCCAGCAGCCCGGGACAGGGGGCTACCTACGAGCAGTACTTC.

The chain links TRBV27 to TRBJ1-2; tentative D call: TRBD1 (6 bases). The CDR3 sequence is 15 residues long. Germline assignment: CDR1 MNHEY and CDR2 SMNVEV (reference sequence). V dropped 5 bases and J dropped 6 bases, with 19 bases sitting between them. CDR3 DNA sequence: TGTGCCAGCAGTGCAACAGGGTTAGGTTACGATGGCTACACCTTC. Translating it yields CASSATGLGYDGYTF.

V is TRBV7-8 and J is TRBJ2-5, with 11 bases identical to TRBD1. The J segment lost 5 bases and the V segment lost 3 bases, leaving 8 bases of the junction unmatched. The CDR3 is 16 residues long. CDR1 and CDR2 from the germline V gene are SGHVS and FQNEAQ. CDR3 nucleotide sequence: TGTGCCAGCAGCTTCGGACAGGGGGCTAAGCAGGAGACCCAGTACTTC. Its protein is CASSFGQGAKQETQYF.

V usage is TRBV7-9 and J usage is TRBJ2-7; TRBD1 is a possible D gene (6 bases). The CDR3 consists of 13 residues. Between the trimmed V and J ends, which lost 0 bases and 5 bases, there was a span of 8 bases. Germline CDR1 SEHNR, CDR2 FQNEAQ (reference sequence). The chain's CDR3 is CASSLANRDEQYF. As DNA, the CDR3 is TGTGCCAGCAGCTTAGCGAACAGGGACGAGCAGTACTTC.

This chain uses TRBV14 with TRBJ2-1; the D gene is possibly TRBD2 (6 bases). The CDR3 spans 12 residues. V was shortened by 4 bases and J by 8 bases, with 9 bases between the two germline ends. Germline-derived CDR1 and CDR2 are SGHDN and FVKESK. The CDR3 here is CASSPSGYEQFF. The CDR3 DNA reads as TGTGCCAGCAGCCCGAGCGGGTATGAGCAGTTCTTC.

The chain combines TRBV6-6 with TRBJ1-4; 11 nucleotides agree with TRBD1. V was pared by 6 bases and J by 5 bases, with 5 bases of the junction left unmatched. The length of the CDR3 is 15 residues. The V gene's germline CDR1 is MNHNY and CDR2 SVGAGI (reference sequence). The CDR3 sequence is CASRGGQGANEKLFF. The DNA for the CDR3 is TGTGCCAGCAGGGGCGGACAGGGGGCGAATGAAAAACTGTTTTTT.

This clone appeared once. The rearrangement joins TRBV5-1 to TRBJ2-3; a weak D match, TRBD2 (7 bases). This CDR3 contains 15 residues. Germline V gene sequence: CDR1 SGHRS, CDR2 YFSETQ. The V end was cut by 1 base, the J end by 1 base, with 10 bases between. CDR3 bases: TGCGCCAGCAGCTTGCGGGGGGCCGGCACAGATACGCAGTATTTT. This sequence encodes CASSLRGAGTDTQYF.

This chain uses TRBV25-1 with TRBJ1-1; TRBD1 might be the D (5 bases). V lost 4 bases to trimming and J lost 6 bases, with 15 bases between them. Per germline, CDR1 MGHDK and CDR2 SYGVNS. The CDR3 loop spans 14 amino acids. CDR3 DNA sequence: TGTGCCAGCAGTGCCCTACAGGAGTCAGCTGAAGCTTTCTTT. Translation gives CASSALQESAEAFF.

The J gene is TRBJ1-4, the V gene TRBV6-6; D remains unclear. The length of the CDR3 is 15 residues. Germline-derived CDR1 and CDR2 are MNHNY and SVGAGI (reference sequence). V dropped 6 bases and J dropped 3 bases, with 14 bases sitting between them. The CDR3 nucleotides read TGTGCCAGCAGCAAAAAGGGAGGGCCTAATGAAAAACTGTTTTTT. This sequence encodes CASSKKGGPNEKLFF.

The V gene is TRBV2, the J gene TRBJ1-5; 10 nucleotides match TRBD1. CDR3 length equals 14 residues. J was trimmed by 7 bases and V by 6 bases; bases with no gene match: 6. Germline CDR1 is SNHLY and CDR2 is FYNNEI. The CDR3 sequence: CASRGQGVGQPQHF. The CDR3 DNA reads TGTGCCAGCAGAGGACAGGGGGTAGGGCAGCCCCAGCATTTT.

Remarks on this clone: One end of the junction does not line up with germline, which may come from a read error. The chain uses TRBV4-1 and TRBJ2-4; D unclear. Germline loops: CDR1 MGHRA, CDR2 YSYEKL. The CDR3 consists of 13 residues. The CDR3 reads CASSQDRNQRLHF. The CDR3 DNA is TGCGCCAGCAGCCAAGACCGTAACCAGCGATTGCACTTC.

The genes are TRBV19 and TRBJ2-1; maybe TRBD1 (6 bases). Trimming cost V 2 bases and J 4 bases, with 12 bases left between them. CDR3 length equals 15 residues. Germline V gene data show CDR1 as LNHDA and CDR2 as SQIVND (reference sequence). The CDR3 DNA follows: TGTGCCAGTAGTATAACGAGGGGGACGTACAATGAGCAGTTCTTC. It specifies CASSITRGTYNEQFF.

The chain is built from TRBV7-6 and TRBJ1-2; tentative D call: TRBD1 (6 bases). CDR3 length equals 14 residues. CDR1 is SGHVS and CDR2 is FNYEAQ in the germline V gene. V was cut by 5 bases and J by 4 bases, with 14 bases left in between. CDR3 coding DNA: TGTGCCAGCAGCCAGGGGCACGGCGTCTATGGCTACACCTTC. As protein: CASSQGHGVYGYTF.

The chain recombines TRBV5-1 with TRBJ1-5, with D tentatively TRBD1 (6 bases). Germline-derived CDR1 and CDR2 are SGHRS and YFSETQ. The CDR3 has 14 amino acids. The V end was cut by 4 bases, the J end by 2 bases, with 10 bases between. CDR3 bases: TGCGCCAGCAGCCCGGACAGTCGCAATCAGCCCCAGCATTTT. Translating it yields CASSPDSRNQPQHF. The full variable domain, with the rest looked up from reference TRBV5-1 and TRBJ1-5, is KAGVTQTPRYLIKTRGQQVTLSCSPISGHRSVSWYQQTPGQGLQFLFEYFSETQRNKGNFPGRFSGRQFSNSRSEMNVSTLELGDSALYLCASSPDSRNQPQHFGDGTRLSIL.

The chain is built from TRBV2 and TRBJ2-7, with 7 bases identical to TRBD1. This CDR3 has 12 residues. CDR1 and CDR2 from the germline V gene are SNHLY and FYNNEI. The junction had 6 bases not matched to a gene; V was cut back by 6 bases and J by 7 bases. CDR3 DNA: TGTGCCAGCAGCGAACAGGGGACAGAGCAGTACTTC. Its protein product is CASSEQGTEQYF. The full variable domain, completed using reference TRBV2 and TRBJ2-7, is EPEVTQTPSHQVTQMGQEVILRCVPISNHLYFYWYRQILGQKVEFLVSFYNNEISEKSEIFDDQFSVERPDGSNFTLKIRSTKLEDSAMYFCASSEQGTEQYFGPGTRLTVT.

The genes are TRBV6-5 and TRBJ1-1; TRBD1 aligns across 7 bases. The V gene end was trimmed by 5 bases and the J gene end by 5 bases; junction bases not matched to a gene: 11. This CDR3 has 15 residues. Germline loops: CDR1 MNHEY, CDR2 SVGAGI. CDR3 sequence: CASSHRRGRGTEAFF. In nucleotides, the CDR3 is TGTGCCAGCAGTCACCGGAGGGGGCGCGGGACTGAAGCTTTCTTT.